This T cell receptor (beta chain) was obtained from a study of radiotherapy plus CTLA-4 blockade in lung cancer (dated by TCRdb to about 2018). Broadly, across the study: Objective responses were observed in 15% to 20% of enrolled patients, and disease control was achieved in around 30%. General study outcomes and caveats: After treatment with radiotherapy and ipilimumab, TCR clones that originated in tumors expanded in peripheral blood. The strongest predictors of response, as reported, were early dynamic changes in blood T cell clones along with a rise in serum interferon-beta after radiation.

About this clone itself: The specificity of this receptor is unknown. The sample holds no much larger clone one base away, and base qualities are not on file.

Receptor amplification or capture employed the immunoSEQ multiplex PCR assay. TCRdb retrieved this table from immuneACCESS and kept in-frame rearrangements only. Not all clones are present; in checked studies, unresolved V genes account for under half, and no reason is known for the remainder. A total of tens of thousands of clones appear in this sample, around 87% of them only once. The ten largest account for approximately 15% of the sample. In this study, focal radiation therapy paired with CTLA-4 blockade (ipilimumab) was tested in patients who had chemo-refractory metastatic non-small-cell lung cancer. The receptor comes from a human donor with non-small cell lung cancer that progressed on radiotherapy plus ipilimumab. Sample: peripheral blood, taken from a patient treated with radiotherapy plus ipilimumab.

The DNA reads as follows: TGTGCCAGCTCACCCCTGACAGGGGGAGGTGGTCAGTACTTC. Translation gives CASSPLTGGGGQYF. Recombination linked TRBV18 to TRBJ2-4, and 9 bases in between align with TRBD1. CDR1 KGHSH and CDR2 LQKENI are derived from the germline V gene. The germline V and J ends show losses of 3 bases and 12 bases respectively, and no gene match explains 9 bases of the junction. The CDR3 starts with the cysteine, ends with the phenylalanine, and has 14 residues. Only the CDR3 DNA stays, 42 bases, in frame from base 1.